These 23 T cell receptor beta chains originate from one sample sequenced in a study of Graves' ophthalmopathy and Graves' hyperthyroidism. For repertoire sequencing, the TCR beta CDR3 regions were amplified from RNA transcripts. RT-PCR was first run with HTBI primers, then multiplex PCR in a second round. TCRdb passed the multiplex PCR reads through MiXCR, listing each CDR3 protein once. This sample has 400,000 to 450,000 distinct CDR3 sequences, with roughly 21% found just once. The material sequenced was peripheral blood. The receptor source for this set is a woman between 18 and 29 years old with stable Graves' hyperthyroidism.

This clonotype was seen at least ten times. This chain connects TRBV11-2 to TRBJ2-4; the match to TRBD2 covers 7 bases. There are 17 residues in the CDR3. The germline gives CDR1 SGHAT, CDR2 FQNNGV. V trimming: 5 bases; J trimming: 6 bases; junction bases outside the gene matches: 16. CDR3 loop: CASSDIHGRERGNIQYF. The CDR3 region has the DNA TGTGCCAGCAGCGATATCCACGGGCGGGAGAGGGGAAACATTCAGTACTTC.

This clonotype was recorded many times. The chain couples TRBV6-5 to TRBJ1-1; 9 bases map to TRBD1. The J segment lost 5 bases and the V segment lost 3 bases, leaving 7 bases of the junction unmatched. Germline lookup yields CDR1 MNHEY and CDR2 SVGAGI. The CDR3 extends over 15 amino acids. The CDR3 is CASSYGTGWETEAFF. CDR3 coding DNA: TGTGCCAGCAGTTATGGGACAGGGTGGGAGACTGAAGCTTTCTTT.

A word on this clonotype: A much larger clone lies a single base off, so this may be a read error. The CDR3 DNA follows: TGTGCTAGTGGTTTGGCAGGGTTTGCCGGGGAGCTGTGTTTT. It specifies CASGLAGFAGELCF. The J gene is TRBJ2-2, the V gene TRBV12-5; D is perhaps TRBD1 or TRBD2 (5 bases each). Germline V CDR1 and CDR2: LGHNT, FRNRAP. The CDR3 contains 14 residues. Complete variable domain (other parts from reference TRBV12-5 and TRBJ2-2): DARVTQTPRHKVTEMGQEVTMRCQPILGHNTVFWYRQTMMQGLELLAYFRNRAPLDDSGMPKDRFSAEMPDATLATLKIQPSEPRDSAVYFCASGLAGFAGELCFGEGSRLTVL.

Remarks on this clonotype: A read error may explain this, as a much larger clone is one base away. The genes are TRBV28 and TRBJ2-5, with a tentative D call TRBD2 (5 bases). Germline lookup yields CDR1 MDHEN and CDR2 SYDVKM. The CDR3 length is 15 residues. In nucleotides, the CDR3 is TGTGCCAGCAGTCCGGATATGACCGCTAGGGAGACCAAGTACTTC. As protein: CASSPDMTARETKYF. Full variable domain (missing parts from reference TRBV28 and TRBJ2-5): DVKVTQSSRYLVKRTGEKVFLECVQDMDHENMFWYRQDPGLGLRLIYFSYDVKMKEKGDIPEGYSVSREKKERFSLILESASTNQTSMYLCASSPDMTARETKYFGPGTRLLVL.

This clonotype was seen at least ten times. The rearrangement joins TRBV19 to TRBJ1-1; D call uncertain. The CDR3 runs to 16 residues. Trimming took off 5 bases at V and 5 bases at J, with 21 bases between the two ends. CDR1 is LNHDA and CDR2 is SQIVND in the germline V gene (reference sequence). CDR3 sequence (DNA): TGTGCCAGTAGTTCCACCGGGCTAACAAGTGGGACTGAAGCTTTCTTT. Translation gives CASSSTGLTSGTEAFF.

The table lists this clonotype with many counts. The chain joins TRBV6-1 to TRBJ2-7, with 9 bases aligning to TRBD1. The CDR3 is made up of 15 amino acids. Losses at the gene ends were 3 bases for V and 2 bases for J; bases not matched to a gene: 5. Germline CDR1 is MNHNS and CDR2 is SASEGT. CDR3 nucleotides: TGTGCCAGCAGTGACGGGGGACAGGGAACCTACGAGCAGTACTTC. It encodes CASSDGGQGTYEQYF.

In its sample, this clonotype was seen many times. The chain employs TRBV4-1 and TRBJ2-5, with D possibly being TRBD2 (6 bases). CDR1 and CDR2 from the germline V gene are MGHRA and YSYEKL. The CDR3 loop spans 13 amino acids. Trimming stripped 5 bases from V and 5 bases from J, with 12 bases between. The CDR3 sequence is CASSYGTRETQYF. CDR3 nucleotides: TGCGCCAGCAGCTACGGGACTCGGGAGACCCAGTACTTC.

This clonotype was counted at least ten times. One end of the junction is discordant with germline, which a read error may explain. The chain couples TRBV7-2 to TRBJ2-7; D may be TRBD2 (5 bases). The germline V gene encodes CDR1 SGHTA and CDR2 FQGNSA. The CDR3 contains 14 residues. DNA of the CDR3: TGTGCCTGCAGCCTGAGGGAAGTACCCTACGAGCAGTACTTC. This codes for CACSLREVPYEQYF.

This clonotype was seen repeatedly, ten times or more. The chain couples TRBV12-3 or TRBV12-4 to TRBJ1-6; no definite D call. The CDR3 has 13 residues. V lost 6 bases, J lost 11 bases, and 14 bases lay in between. This CDR3 is CASSLTTVPPLHF. Here the CDR3 DNA reads TGTGCCAGCAGCCTTACTACAGTTCCACCCCTCCACTTT.

This clonotype was observed many times. The genes are TRBV12-3 or TRBV12-4 and TRBJ2-2; D call uncertain. Trimming left V 6 bases short and J 5 bases short, with 13 bases between. The CDR3 consists of 14 residues. This CDR3 is CASSAAMATGELFF. CDR3 bases: TGTGCCAGCAGCGCGGCCATGGCGACCGGGGAGCTGTTTTTT.

V and J are TRBV18 and TRBJ1-2; 10 bases fit TRBD1. CDR1 KGHSH and CDR2 LQKENI come from the germline V gene. The CDR3 is 15 residues long. With 1 base clipped from V and 6 bases from J, the junction kept 5 bases outside the gene matches. CDR3 in DNA: TGTGCCAGCTCACCACGGGACAGGGGAATAGATGGCTACACCTTC. Amino acids: CASSPRDRGIDGYTF.

This clonotype showed up just a few times. The chain carries TRBV29-1 and TRBJ2-2; 8 bases align to TRBD1. The CDR3 totals 12 residues. V trimming: 6 bases; J trimming: 6 bases; junction bases outside the gene matches: 3. CDR1 and CDR2 from the germline V gene are SQVTM and ANQGSEA. CDR3 sequence (DNA): TGCAGCGTAGTACAGGGGGCCGGGGAGCTGTTTTTT. Its translation is CSVVQGAGELFF.

The table lists this clonotype with many counts. The J gene is TRBJ1-2, the V gene TRBV6-2 or TRBV6-3; D remains ambiguous. This CDR3 is 14 amino acids long. Trimming removed 5 bases at V and 4 bases at J, with 14 bases between. Germline V CDR1 and CDR2: MNHEY, SVGEGT. CDR3 nucleotide sequence: TGTGCCAGCAGTAACCTCCGGGCCGCCTATGGCTACACCTTC. It yields the protein CASSNLRAAYGYTF.

This clonotype has a count of ten or more. The chain recombines TRBV24-1 with TRBJ2-2; D is undetermined. CDR1 KGHDR and CDR2 SFDVKD come from the germline V gene. Trimming took off 4 bases at V and 0 bases at J, with 14 bases between the two ends. This CDR3 region has 17 residues. Written as DNA, the CDR3 is TGTGCCACCAGTGACCCGACCGATCCTGCGAACACCGGGGAGCTGTTTTTT. Protein sequence: CATSDPTDPANTGELFF.

In this sample, this clonotype turned up many times. The rearrangement uses TRBV11-1 and TRBJ1-2; 7 bases agree with TRBD1. Trimming cost V 4 bases and J 7 bases; bases outside gene matches: 9. The CDR3 has 14 amino acids. Germline V CDR1 and CDR2: SGHAT, FQDESV (reference sequence). CDR3 sequence (DNA): TGTGCCAGCAGCTCACTAGGGACAGCTGGTGGCTACACCTTC. Residues: CASSSLGTAGGYTF.

As regards this clonotype: This may arise from a read error, as a much more abundant clone is one base away. The chain recombines TRBV10-3 with TRBJ2-5, with TRBD1 identical over 7 bases. With 6 bases clipped from V and 5 bases from J, the junction kept 0 bases outside the gene matches. CDR1 is ENHRY, CDR2 SYGVKD, per germline. The CDR3 is 11 amino acids. The CDR3, as DNA: TGTGCCATCAGGACAGGGGAGACCCAGTACTTC. This codes for CAIRTGETQYF.

The chain carries TRBV4-3 and TRBJ2-7, with TRBD2 matching 13 bases. V was clipped by 3 bases and J by 3 bases; unmatched bases: 2. There are 15 residues in the CDR3. Germline values: CDR1 LGHNA, CDR2 YSLEER. The CDR3 spells CASSQGTSGIYEQYF. As DNA, the CDR3 is TGCGCCAGCAGCCAGGGGACTAGCGGGATCTACGAGCAGTACTTC.

V and J are TRBV6-2 or TRBV6-3 and TRBJ2-5, with TRBD2 as a possible D gene (6 bases). Trimming removed 2 bases at V and 9 bases at J, with 10 bases between. Germline V lookup: CDR1 MNHEY, CDR2 SVGEGT. The CDR3 consists of 12 residues. CDR3 loop: CASSYRLGAQYF. CDR3 DNA: TGTGCCAGCAGTTACCGACTAGGGGCCCAGTACTTC.

The sample holds many counts of this clonotype. The J gene is TRBJ2-5, the V gene TRBV7-9; 7 nucleotides line up with TRBD1. The CDR3 consists of 14 residues. The J segment lost 5 bases and the V segment lost 5 bases, leaving 8 bases of the junction unmatched. CDR1 and CDR2 from the germline V gene are SEHNR and FQNEAQ (reference sequence). CDR3 nucleotide sequence: TGTGCCAGCAGCCTGACAGGGAGTGGGGAGACCCAGTACTTC. Protein product: CASSLTGSGETQYF.

This chain uses TRBV11-2 with TRBJ2-7; tentatively, D is TRBD1 (6 bases). V shed 1 base and J shed 5 bases, with 12 bases lying between them. Germline V gene lookup returns CDR1 SGHAT and CDR2 FQNNGV. This CDR3 spans 14 amino acids. The DNA for the CDR3 is TGTGCCAGCAGCTTAGGATCAGGGGCCGACGAGCAGTACTTC. Residues: CASSLGSGADEQYF.

This clonotype was counted many times. The chain has TRBV11-2 and TRBJ1-2; TRBD1 agrees at 10 bases. Germline V gene sequence: CDR1 SGHAT, CDR2 FQNNGV. The CDR3 contains 17 residues. With V trimmed by 7 bases and J by 2 bases, 13 bases remained unmatched. The CDR3 DNA reads TGTGCCAGCAAATCCCACCGGGACAGGGGATTCAACTATGGCTACACCTTC. Encoded protein: CASKSHRDRGFNYGYTF.

This clonotype showed up many times. This rearrangement joins TRBV5-1 to TRBJ1-5, with TRBD1 identical over 8 bases. Trimming cost V 3 bases and J 1 base; bases outside gene matches: 3. The CDR3 covers 15 residues. The germline CDR1 and CDR2 sequences are SGHRS and YFSETQ. The CDR3 coding sequence is TGCGCCAGCAGCTCCGACAGGGGCAGCAATCAGCCCCAGCATTTT. This gives the protein CASSSDRGSNQPQHF.

At least ten counts were recorded for this clonotype. This chain links TRBV20-1 with TRBJ1-6; maybe TRBD1 (5 bases). This CDR3 is built from 14 residues. V lost 2 bases, J lost 9 bases, and 14 bases lay in between. Germline V CDR1 and CDR2: DFQATT, SNEGSKA (reference sequence). The DNA for the CDR3 is TGCAGTGCTAGACCGCCGGGGGATGGTTCACCCCTCCACTTT. Translation: CSARPPGDGSPLHF.